This TCR beta chain comes out of a study of blood T cell repertoires in COVID-19. Background on the study: PBMCs, B-cell-depleted T cells, or T cells were the source of the cDNA or gDNA that made up the material.

Clones were sequenced by immunoSEQ multiplex PCR, and TCRdb holds only the in-frame ones, with some missing. The sample records 260,000 or so clones, 88% being singletons. CDR3 length: 14 amino acids. Germline CDR1 and CDR2: WSHSY and SAAADI. Trimming cost V 1 base and J 0 bases, with 6 bases left between them. The chain carries TRBV10-2 and TRBJ1-2, with D unclear. The clonotype comes from a human donor in a cohort sampled during active COVID-19. The sample taken for sequencing was peripheral blood. CDR3 loop: CASSEYGANYGYTF. Here the CDR3 DNA reads TGCGCCAGCAGTGAGTACGGAGCTAACTATGGCTACACCTTC.